This TCR beta chain was obtained from a study of OX40 agonist ivuxolimab in advanced cancers. Study information: Patients took ivuxolimab, an agonistic anti-OX40 (CD134) antibody. Three individuals attained partial responses, comprising one hepatocellular carcinoma case and two cutaneous melanoma cases. Patients were dosed intravenously with ivuxolimab at 0.01 to 10 mg/kg every 2 weeks.

To note about this clone: Antigen unknown.

Notes on the study in general: Circulating CD4+ and CD8+ T cells showed clonal expansion by week 6 at 0.1 to 3.0 mg/kg.

The CDR3 is 15 residues long. V shed 0 bases and J shed 6 bases, with 12 bases lying between them. CDR1 is SNHLY, CDR2 FYNNEI, per germline. The repertoire was sequenced with immunoSEQ multiplex PCR; TCRdb's copy has only in-frame clones and lacks some. The sample comprises fewer than 80,000 clones, about 88% of which are singletons, and about 1.2% rests with the top ten. The chain joins TRBV2 to TRBJ1-3, with D tentatively TRBD1 (5 bases). This TCR derives from an adult with an advanced solid tumor such as melanoma, head and neck, liver or kidney cancer. The source material was CD4+ or CD8+ T cells sorted from blood, sampled in a trial of the OX40 agonist ivuxolimab. The CDR3 sequence: CASSEAAGPVNTIYF. CDR3 nucleotide sequence: TGTGCCAGCAGTGAAGCGGCAGGGCCAGTAAACACCATATATTTT.